These 6 T cell receptor beta chains were sequenced from one sample in a study of Tregs in tolerant kidney transplant recipients. Profiling relied on immunoSEQ multiplex PCR, and the TCRdb table lists in-frame clones only, not all of them. The sample holds approximately 260,000 clones, 80% to 85% seen once. Sequencing was performed on CD4+ T cells from blood. These receptors all come from a human donor in good health.

V usage is TRBV6-1 and J usage is TRBJ1-5; perhaps TRBD1 as D (5 bases). The CDR3 spans 17 residues. Germline CDR1 is MNHNS and CDR2 is SASEGT. Trimming took off 0 bases at V and 5 bases at J, with 17 bases between the two ends. The CDR3 is CASSEARGGRIYQPQHF. As DNA, the CDR3 is TGTGCCAGCAGTGAAGCGCGGGGGGGGAGGATCTATCAGCCCCAGCATTTT.

The chain joins TRBV6-5 to TRBJ2-6, with D uncertain. Trimming shortened V by 7 bases and J by 0 bases, and 10 bases separated the two germline ends. The length of the CDR3 is 15 residues. Germline CDR1 and CDR2: MNHEY and SVGAGI. The CDR3, as DNA: TGTGCCAGCACCGAGCTGAACTCTGGGGCCAACGTCCTGACTTTC. This gives the protein CASTELNSGANVLTF.

The genes are TRBV27 and TRBJ2-7; 8 bases line up with TRBD1. V was pared by 6 bases and J by 0 bases, with 7 bases of the junction left unmatched. Germline CDR1 and CDR2: MNHEY and SMNVEV (reference sequence). CDR3 length: 15 amino acids. The CDR3 sequence: CASRSPGQGSYEQYF. The CDR3 nucleotides read TGTGCCAGCAGATCCCCTGGACAGGGCTCCTACGAGCAGTACTTC.

The rearrangement joins TRBV2 to TRBJ2-7; 12 bases line up with TRBD1. From germline, CDR1 is SNHLY and CDR2 FYNNEI. This CDR3 has 15 amino acids. The ends lost 2 bases at V and 7 bases at J; junction bases unmatched: 6. In nucleotides, the CDR3 is TGTGCCAGCAGTGAATTGGGACAGGGGGCGCAAGAGCAGTACTTC. The encoded protein is CASSELGQGAQEQYF. Supplemented by reference TRBV2 and TRBJ2-7, the full variable domain reads EPEVTQTPSHQVTQMGQEVILRCVPISNHLYFYWYRQILGQKVEFLVSFYNNEISEKSEIFDDQFSVERPDGSNFTLKIRSTKLEDSAMYFCASSELGQGAQEQYFGPGTRLTVT.

This chain links TRBV15 with TRBJ1-5; tentative D call: TRBD1 (5 bases). The CDR3 loop spans 15 amino acids. Germline-derived CDR1 and CDR2 are LNHNV and YYDKDF (reference sequence). With 1 base removed from V and 4 bases from J, the gap between germline ends came to 11 bases. The CDR3 reads CATSRGEGLNQPQHF. The CDR3 DNA follows: TGTGCCACCAGCAGAGGGGAGGGGTTGAATCAGCCCCAGCATTTT.

Here the CDR3 DNA reads TGTGCCAGCTCATCAACAGGGGGGGACACTGAAGCTTTCTTT. Translating gives CASSSTGGDTEAFF. The chain uses TRBV18 and TRBJ1-1; 8 bases map to TRBD1. J was trimmed by 3 bases and V by 5 bases; bases with no gene match: 5. The CDR3 is made up of 14 amino acids. CDR1 is KGHSH, CDR2 LQKENI, per germline. The full variable domain, with the rest looked up from reference TRBV18 and TRBJ1-1, is NAGVMQNPRHLVRRRGQEARLRCSPMKGHSHVYWYRQLPEEGLKFMVYLQKENIIDESGMPKERFSAEFPKEGPSILRIQQVVRGDSAAYFCASSSTGGDTEAFFGQGTRLTVV.